The T cell receptor beta chain described here comes from a study of T cells and Merkel cell carcinoma outcomes. The CDR3 has 14 amino acids. CDR1 is SQVTM and CDR2 is ANQGSEA in the germline V gene. Trimming cost V 5 bases and J 0 bases, with 14 bases left between them. Measured with immunoSEQ multiplex PCR; TCRdb has only the in-frame clones, and not every one. The data show 4,500 to 5,500 clones, 70% to 90% seen once. This receptor was identified in a human donor with Merkel cell carcinoma. The chain couples TRBV29-1 to TRBJ2-7; perhaps TRBD2 as D (7 bases). The sequencing sample was made of tumor tissue from Merkel cell carcinoma. The CDR3 reads CSVKGGQGSYEQYF. Written as DNA, the CDR3 is TGCAGCGTTAAGGGGGGGCAGGGCTCCTACGAGCAGTACTTC.